The 26 T cell receptor beta chains below were found in one sample sequenced in a study of patients and donors after allogeneic stem cell transplantation. A single record per CDR3 protein comes from TCRdb applying MiXCR to the RT-PCR reads. This table has about 410,000 distinct CDR3 sequences, roughly 17% appearing once. The sequenced sample was blood, either unsorted or a sorted T cell fraction (not recorded which). The receptors were gathered from a human donor who was either an allogeneic HSCT recipient or a stem cell or donor lymphocyte infusion donor (not recorded which). It is not recorded whose cells these are; they may come from a transplant donor.

This chain links TRBV4-1 with TRBJ2-1; D ambiguous. Trimming took off 5 bases at V and 5 bases at J, with 13 bases between the two ends. This CDR3 comprises 14 residues. The germline gives CDR1 MGHRA, CDR2 YSYEKL. The CDR3: CASSSLGRDNEQFF. CDR3 coding DNA: TGCGCCAGCAGCAGCCTGGGAAGAGACAATGAGCAGTTCTTC.

This clonotype turned up a few times. This chain connects TRBV24-1 to TRBJ1-2; D uncertain. From germline, CDR1 is KGHDR and CDR2 SFDVKD. This CDR3 is built from 11 residues. Trimming stripped 4 bases from V and 6 bases from J, with 5 bases between. The CDR3 coding sequence is TGTGCCACCAGTGACCTCAATGGCTACACCTTC. Its protein product is CATSDLNGYTF.

There are a few counts of this clonotype. The chain employs TRBV20-1 and TRBJ2-7, with D perhaps matching TRBD1 (6 bases). This CDR3 contains 13 residues. V lost 3 bases and J 2 bases, leaving 11 bases between the germline ends. Germline V CDR1 and CDR2: DFQATT, SNEGSKA (reference sequence). DNA for the CDR3: TGCAGTGCTAGCGCACAGGGTGCCTACGAGCAGTACTTC. Its protein is CSASAQGAYEQYF.

This clonotype turned up a few times. The genes are TRBV29-1 and TRBJ1-2; 7 bases match TRBD1. The CDR3 consists of 12 residues. Trimming took 7 bases from V and 7 from J; bases not matched to a gene: 9. From germline, CDR1 is SQVTM and CDR2 ANQGSEA. The CDR3 nucleotides read TGCAGCGCTTATCTACAGGGGTCTGGCTACACCTTC. It specifies CSAYLQGSGYTF.

This clonotype was observed a handful of times. CDR3 sequence: CASSSYRGRKDYGYTF. CDR3 bases: TGTGCCAGCAGCTCGTATCGGGGCAGAAAAGACTATGGCTACACCTTC. The V gene is TRBV7-8, the J gene TRBJ1-2; tentatively, D is TRBD1 (5 bases). The CDR3 is 16 residues long. CDR1 is SGHVS and CDR2 is FQNEAQ in the germline V gene. V dropped 4 bases and J dropped 3 bases, with 18 bases sitting between them.

This chain links TRBV27 with TRBJ2-3; no firm D call. The V end lost 5 bases, the J end lost 2 bases, and 8 bases lay between the germline ends. Per germline, CDR1 MNHEY and CDR2 SMNVEV (reference sequence). The CDR3 has 13 residues. The CDR3 protein is CASSNPPTDTQYF. The CDR3, as DNA: TGTGCCAGCAGTAACCCCCCCACAGATACGCAGTATTTT.

V is TRBV4-3 and J is TRBJ1-1; D is perhaps TRBD1 (6 bases). CDR1 is LGHNA and CDR2 is YSLEER in the germline V gene. Trimming removed 3 bases from V and 2 bases from J, with 10 bases in between. This CDR3 spans 14 amino acids. Here the CDR3 reads CASSHRGRNTEAFF. In DNA form, the CDR3 reads TGCGCCAGCAGCCACAGGGGACGTAACACTGAAGCTTTCTTT.

The chain links TRBV7-9 to TRBJ1-2; TRBD1 might be the D (5 bases). Germline CDR1 and CDR2: SEHNR and FQNEAQ (reference sequence). The CDR3 has 14 amino acids. V was trimmed by 5 bases and J by 3 bases, leaving 13 bases between them. This CDR3 is CASSHPGRDYGYTF. The CDR3 DNA follows: TGTGCCAGCAGCCACCCAGGGAGGGACTATGGCTACACCTTC.

This clonotype has a count of ten or more. This chain uses TRBV12-3 or TRBV12-4 with TRBJ2-5; 7 bases map to TRBD2. The CDR3 is made up of 16 amino acids. V shed 3 bases, J shed 5 bases, and the junction held 12 bases outside the gene matches. The CDR3: CASSLGRVPNSETQYF. The CDR3 nucleotides read TGTGCCAGCAGTTTGGGGAGGGTCCCGAATTCTGAGACCCAGTACTTC.

This clonotype was seen more than once but under ten times. The chain employs TRBV5-5 and TRBJ2-1; D tentatively reads TRBD1 or TRBD2 (5 bases each). Trimming left V 1 base short and J 6 bases short, with 23 bases between. CDR3 size: 18 residues. The germline V gene encodes CDR1 SGHKS and CDR2 YYEKEE (reference sequence). The CDR3 loop is CASSLKPTFGTPFNEQFF. The CDR3 DNA reads as TGTGCCAGCAGCTTGAAACCCACGTTCGGGACCCCCTTCAATGAGCAGTTCTTC. The variable domain in full, completed from reference TRBV5-5 and TRBJ2-1, reads DAGVTQSPTHLIKTRGQQVTLRCSPISGHKSVSWYQQVLGQGPQFIFQYYEKEERGRGNFPDRFSARQFPNYSSELNVNALLLGDSALYLCASSLKPTFGTPFNEQFFGPGTRLTVL.

The chain couples TRBV5-1 to TRBJ2-7, with 7 bases identical to TRBD1. CDR3 length equals 14 residues. J was trimmed by 6 bases and V by 0 bases; bases with no gene match: 6. Looked up from germline, CDR1 is SGHRS and CDR2 is YFSETQ. CDR3 DNA sequence: TGCGCCAGCAGCTTGGTCCTACAGGGGAGCGAGCAGTACTTC. The encoded protein is CASSLVLQGSEQYF.

The genes are TRBV5-1 and TRBJ2-5; 9 bases are shared with TRBD1. The CDR3 consists of 16 residues. The germline CDR1 and CDR2 sequences are SGHRS and YFSETQ. V was pared by 0 bases and J by 5 bases, with 8 bases of the junction left unmatched. This CDR3 reads CASSLALLTGGETQYF. The CDR3 nucleotides are TGCGCCAGCAGCTTGGCCCTCCTCACAGGGGGCGAGACCCAGTACTTC.

This clonotype has ten or more counts. The V gene is TRBV29-1, the J gene TRBJ2-3; maybe TRBD2 (6 bases). CDR1 and CDR2 (germline): SQVTM, ANQGSEA. The CDR3 has 12 amino acids. CDR3 sequence: CSASVSTDTQYF. CDR3 nucleotide sequence: TGCAGTGCTAGCGTTAGCACAGATACGCAGTATTTT.

This chain uses TRBV2 with TRBJ1-5, with D possibly TRBD1 on 5 matching bases. Trimming cost V 5 bases and J 5 bases, with 16 bases left between them. CDR1 and CDR2 from the germline V gene are SNHLY and FYNNEI. This CDR3 has 15 amino acids. CDR3 loop: CASSIRAGSYQPQHF. CDR3 nucleotide sequence: TGTGCCAGCAGTATCCGCGCAGGGTCATATCAGCCCCAGCATTTT.

With respect to this clonotype: Being one base from a much bigger clone, this may be a read error. V gene TRBV28 combines with J gene TRBJ2-7; no clear D gene. Germline lookup yields CDR1 MDHEN and CDR2 SYDVKM. V dropped 3 bases and J dropped 8 bases, with 20 bases sitting between them. The CDR3 is 15 amino acids. The CDR3 nucleotides are TGTGCCAGCAGTTTTGGTCCCCCCGAGGCTTCTCAGCAGTACTTC. Translating it yields CASSFGPPEASQQYF.

J is TRBJ2-6 and V is TRBV6-1, with TRBD1 as a possible D gene (5 bases). Germline CDR1 and CDR2: MNHNS and SASEGT. The CDR3 covers 15 residues. V dropped 7 bases and J dropped 4 bases, with 14 bases sitting between them. The CDR3 DNA sequence: TGTGCCAGCACCCCCCAGGGTACCGGGGCCAACGTCCTGACTTTC. It is translated as CASTPQGTGANVLTF.

In its sample, this clonotype was seen a few times. This chain links TRBV10-3 with TRBJ2-5; TRBD1 is a possible D gene (5 bases). The V gene's germline CDR1 is ENHRY and CDR2 SYGVKD. The CDR3 consists of 13 residues. The germline V and J ends were trimmed by 6 bases and 2 bases, with 10 bases remaining between them. In DNA form, the CDR3 reads TGTGCCATCAGCTTTAGGGGACAAGAGACCCAGTACTTC. This codes for CAISFRGQETQYF.

V usage is TRBV29-1 and J usage is TRBJ1-1; possible D gene TRBD1, 5 bases. V was trimmed by 4 bases and J by 0 bases, leaving 15 bases between them. This CDR3 is 15 amino acids long. CDR1 and CDR2 (germline): SQVTM, ANQGSEA. The CDR3 here is CSVGGRVKMNTEAFF. In DNA form, the CDR3 reads TGCAGCGTTGGGGGACGGGTTAAGATGAACACTGAAGCTTTCTTT.

The table lists this clonotype with many counts. The J gene is TRBJ1-1, the V gene TRBV29-1; D gene uncertain. The CDR3 runs to 14 residues. V was trimmed by 5 bases and J by 2 bases, leaving 15 bases between them. Germline values: CDR1 SQVTM, CDR2 ANQGSEA. The CDR3 coding sequence is TGCAGCGTTTCTGGTCAGCAGCCTAACACTGAAGCTTTCTTT. It translates to CSVSGQQPNTEAFF.

The chain employs TRBV5-1 and TRBJ2-7, with 9 bases lining up with TRBD2. Per the germline V gene, CDR1 is SGHRS and CDR2 is YFSETQ. The V gene end was trimmed by 4 bases and the J gene end by 5 bases; junction bases not matched to a gene: 7. This CDR3 is built from 14 residues. The CDR3 loop is CASSMGSSGNEQYF. The CDR3 DNA follows: TGCGCCAGCAGCATGGGGTCTAGCGGGAACGAGCAGTACTTC.

This clonotype was observed a handful of times. This chain joins TRBV24-1 and TRBJ2-2; possible D gene TRBD1, 5 bases. With 10 bases removed from V and 6 bases from J, the gap between germline ends came to 11 bases. The CDR3 sequence is 12 residues long. Germline assignment: CDR1 KGHDR and CDR2 SFDVKD. For the CDR3, the DNA is TGTGCCACGACACTGGGGCCCGGGGAGCTGTTTTTT. Translated: CATTLGPGELFF.

J is TRBJ1-2 and V is TRBV2; no definite D call. Trimming removed 8 bases from V and 8 bases from J, with 9 bases in between. CDR1 SNHLY and CDR2 FYNNEI come from the germline V gene. The CDR3 loop spans 10 amino acids. The DNA for the CDR3 is TGTGCCAGCCAAGTCTGGGGCTACACCTTC. This codes for CASQVWGYTF.

The chain recombines TRBV25-1 with TRBJ2-3; 14 bases are a match to TRBD2. Germline lookup yields CDR1 MGHDK and CDR2 SYGVNS. Trimming removed 7 bases from V and 5 bases from J; junction bases left unmatched: 5. The CDR3 runs to 15 residues. CDR3 residues: CASTLGTSGGDTQYF. For the CDR3, the DNA is TGTGCCAGCACCCTAGGGACTAGCGGGGGAGATACGCAGTATTTT.

This clonotype was counted between two and nine times. The chain has TRBV7-8 and TRBJ2-7; tentatively, D is TRBD1 (6 bases). V lost 2 bases and J lost 2, with 7 bases in between. The CDR3 spans 13 residues. Germline V gene data show CDR1 as SGHVS and CDR2 as FQNEAQ. CDR3 coding DNA: TGTGCCAGCAGCTTATACAGGGCCTACGAGCAGTACTTC. Its protein is CASSLYRAYEQYF.

The chain combines TRBV20-1 with TRBJ2-7, with 10 positions matching TRBD1. The germline V gene encodes CDR1 DFQATT and CDR2 SNEGSKA (reference sequence). Trimming took 7 bases from V and 3 from J; bases not matched to a gene: 12. There are 15 residues in the CDR3. CDR3 region: CSGTPGQGPFYEQYF. The DNA for the CDR3 is TGCAGTGGCACACCGGGACAGGGGCCGTTCTACGAGCAGTACTTC.

This clonotype has a handful of counts. V gene TRBV6-1 combines with J gene TRBJ2-1; TRBD2 aligns across 14 bases. This CDR3 has 17 amino acids. The germline V gene encodes CDR1 MNHNS and CDR2 SASEGT. The trim removed 6 bases at V and 2 bases at J, leaving 6 bases unmatched. The CDR3 here is CASRRGLAGGPYNEQFF. CDR3 DNA sequence: TGTGCCAGCAGACGAGGACTAGCGGGAGGACCCTACAATGAGCAGTTCTTC.